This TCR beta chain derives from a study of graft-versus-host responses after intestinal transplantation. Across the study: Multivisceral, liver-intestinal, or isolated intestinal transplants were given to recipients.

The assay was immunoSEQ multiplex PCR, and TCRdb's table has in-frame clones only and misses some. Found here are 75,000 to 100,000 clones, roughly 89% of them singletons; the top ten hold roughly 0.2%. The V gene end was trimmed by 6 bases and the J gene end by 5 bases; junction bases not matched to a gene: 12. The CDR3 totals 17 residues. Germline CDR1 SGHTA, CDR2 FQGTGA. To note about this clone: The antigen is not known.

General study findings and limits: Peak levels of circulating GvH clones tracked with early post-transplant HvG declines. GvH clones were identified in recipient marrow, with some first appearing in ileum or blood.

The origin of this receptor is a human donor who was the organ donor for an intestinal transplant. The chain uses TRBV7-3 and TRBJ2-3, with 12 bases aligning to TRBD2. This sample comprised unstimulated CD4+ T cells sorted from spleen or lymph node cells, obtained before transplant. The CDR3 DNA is TGTGCCAGCAGATTGACCCCCCGGACTAGCGGGGAAGATACGCAGTATTTT. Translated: CASRLTPRTSGEDTQYF.